The rows below give T cell receptor beta chains drawn from one sample of a study of human T cells and chemical hapten exposure. Each CDR3 protein gets one entry after TCRdb re-called the RACE reads with MiXCR. The table includes 75,000 to 100,000 distinct CDR3 sequences, about 9.3% detected once. This material consisted of whole blood, taken in connection with sensitization to the hapten diphenylcyclopropenone (DPC). These TCRs come from a woman aged 40 to 50 with alopecia areata. Some clones in this sample may be carry-over from other donors' samples. Each CDR3 is given with its conserved first and last residue. Fields, in order: clone size, D gene, J gene, V gene, CDR3 DNA, CDR3 protein. D genes are given only for firm matches. Size is stated for part of the rows, as once, few or many counts, or as a class when the clone is expanded.

many | . | TRBJ1-5 | TRBV7-2 | TGTGCCAGCAGCCCCCATTTGGAGCAGCCCCAGCATTTT | CASSPHLEQPQHF
many | . | TRBJ2-7 | TRBV6-2/TRBV6-3 | TGTGCCAGCAGTTCCGCCTGGGCGCGATACGAGCAGTACTTC | CASSSAWARYEQYF
. | . | TRBJ1-2 | TRBV29-1 | TGCAGCGTTGTTGTGACGGACTTGTATGGCTACACCTTC | CSVVVTDLYGYTF
. | TRBD2 | TRBJ2-5 | TRBV6-5 | TGTGCCAGCACCCAAGCGGGAGCTGAGACCCAGTACTTC | CASTQAGAETQYF
many | . | TRBJ2-5 | TRBV7-9 | TGTGCCAGCAGCTTGGCCCCAGGGGGGAAAGAGACCCAGTACTTC | CASSLAPGGKETQYF
many | . | TRBJ2-7 | TRBV27 | TGTGCCAGCTTCAGTTCCTCCTACGAGCAGTACTTC | CASFSSSYEQYF
. | TRBD2 | TRBJ2-5 | TRBV6-6 | TGTGCCAGCAGCCTTCTAGCGGCCCAAGAGACCCAGTACTTC | CASSLLAAQETQYF
. | TRBD1 | TRBJ1-1 | TRBV29-1 | TGCAGCGTTGAAGATTTAGGGGGCCTGGGGGCTGAAGCTTTCTTT | CSVEDLGGLGAEAFF
once | . | TRBJ1-3 | TRBV29-1 | TGCAGCGTTGTTGGAGGGGACACCATATATTTT | CSVVGGDTIYF
. | . | TRBJ2-3 | TRBV29-1 | TGCAGCGTTGCAGGGGTAACGGATACGCAGTATTTT | CSVAGVTDTQYF
few | . | TRBJ2-7 | TRBV7-9 | TGTGCCGTGGGCAGGAGCTCCTACGAGCAGTACTTC | CAVGRSSYEQYF
. | . | TRBJ2-2 | TRBV4-1 | TGCGCCAGCAGCCAAGATACTAGTCTCATCACCGGGGAGCTGTTTTTT | CASSQDTSLITGELFF
many | . | TRBJ2-5 | TRBV27 | TGTGCCAGCAGTTTTGGGCCAATGGAGACCCAGTACTTC | CASSFGPMETQYF
. | . | TRBJ1-2 | TRBV5-1 | TGCGCCAGCAGCCCCGCGGAGGGAAGGATTAGAGGCTACACCTTC | CASSPAEGRIRGYTF
few | . | TRBJ2-5 | TRBV6-2/TRBV6-3 | TGTGCCAGCAGTGCTAGACAAGAGACCCAGTACTTC | CASSARQETQYF
few | TRBD2 | TRBJ2-3 | TRBV7-6 | TGTGCCAGCAGTTCAGGACTAGCGGGAGGCGTTGGGTGGGATACGCAGTATTTT | CASSSGLAGGVGWDTQYF
. | . | TRBJ2-5 | TRBV3-2 | TGTACCAGCAGCCAAGGTCGCGCTGGGGGCCAAGAGACCCAGTACTTC | CTSSQGRAGGQETQYF
. | TRBD1 | TRBJ1-1 | TRBV6-2/TRBV6-3 | TGTGCCAGCCTTAACCGGGACAGCCTTGGTGAAGCTTTCTTT | CASLNRDSLGEAFF
few | . | TRBJ2-1 | TRBV11-1 | TGTGCCAGCAGTGAAGAAACGGGGCGGGCTGAGCAGTTCTTC | CASSEETGRAEQFF
few | . | TRBJ1-1 | TRBV7-2 | TGTGCCAGCAGCTTAGGGGCAGCCTTGAACACTGAAGCTTTCTTT | CASSLGAALNTEAFF
many | . | TRBJ1-5 | TRBV29-1 | TGCAGCGTGTCTCGGGACAACGGCAATCAGCCCCAGCATTTT | CSVSRDNGNQPQHF
. | . | TRBJ1-1 | TRBV4-2 | TGTGCCAGCAGCCAACTACAGGGGAACACTGAAGCTTTCTTT | CASSQLQGNTEAFF
many | . | TRBJ2-5 | TRBV3-1 | TGTGCCAGCAGCCTGGCGGGAGAGACCCAGTACTTC | CASSLAGETQYF
. | . | TRBJ2-1 | TRBV7-8 | TGTGCCAGCAGCTTAGGTCTAGTGGGGACCAACAATGAGCAGTTCTTC | CASSLGLVGTNNEQFF
. | . | TRBJ2-7 | TRBV28 | TGTGCCAGCAGTCGAGAGACCTACGAGCAGTACTTC | CASSRETYEQYF
. | . | TRBJ1-4 | TRBV7-9 | TGTGCCAGCATCGCTACAGCAACTAATGAAAAACTGTTTTTT | CASIATATNEKLFF
many | . | TRBJ1-1 | TRBV3-1 | TGTGCCAGCAGCCAAGGAGGAGCACTGAACACTGAAGCTTTCTTT | CASSQGGALNTEAFF
. | . | TRBJ2-1 | TRBV11-2 | TGTGCCAGCAGCACCTTAGCTAGCGAGCCCTACAATGAGCAGTTCTTC | CASSTLASEPYNEQFF
many | . | TRBJ2-5 | TRBV11-2 | TGTGCCAGCAGCTTAGGGGTTTACCAAGAGACCCAGTACTTC | CASSLGVYQETQYF
many | TRBD1 | TRBJ1-1 | TRBV27 | TGTGCCAGCAGTCCTATGACAGGGGCTGAAGCTTTCTTT | CASSPMTGAEAFF
few | TRBD1 | TRBJ1-4 | TRBV6-1 | TGTGCCAGCAGCCCGGACAGGCAGCCTGAAAAACTGTTTTTT | CASSPDRQPEKLFF
many | . | TRBJ1-1 | TRBV18 | TGTGCCAGCTCACCGGGATTAGGCAGGCGAGACACTGAAGCTTTCTTT | CASSPGLGRRDTEAFF
once | TRBD2 | TRBJ2-2 | TRBV4-1 | TGCGCCAGCAGCCACTCCCCCTGGGCCCAGCGGGAGAACACCGGGGAGCTGTTTTTT | CASSHSPWAQRENTGELFF
many | TRBD1 | TRBJ2-1 | TRBV29-1 | TGCAGCGGGGGACAGTACTCCTACAATGAGCAGTTCTTC | CSGGQYSYNEQFF
few | . | TRBJ1-1 | TRBV27 | TGTGCCAGCAGTTTATTCAGGAACACTGAAGCTTTCTTT | CASSLFRNTEAFF
. | . | TRBJ1-5 | TRBV19 | TGTGCCAGTAGAGAGGCGGTGGGAAGCAATCAGCCCCAGCATTTT | CASREAVGSNQPQHF
. | . | TRBJ2-1 | TRBV9 | TGTGCCAGCACAAGGGAGGAACAACGACACGGTCCGGAGCAGTTCTTC | CASTREEQRHGPEQFF
. | . | TRBJ2-2 | TRBV7-6 | TGTGCCAGCAGCTTGAGCCTCAACACCGGGGAGCTGTTTTTT | CASSLSLNTGELFF
. | . | TRBJ2-3 | TRBV29-1 | TGCAGCGTTTCCAGGGCGGATACGCAGTATTTT | CSVSRADTQYF
. | . | TRBJ2-2 | TRBV3-1 | TGTGCCAGCAGCCGACCACTACTCATGAACACCGGGGAGCTGTTTTTT | CASSRPLLMNTGELFF
few | TRBD1 | TRBJ1-1 | TRBV10-3 | TGTGCCATCAGTGACTTAACAGGGGAGACTGAAGCTTTCTTT | CAISDLTGETEAFF
few | . | TRBJ2-3 | TRBV5-6 | TGTGCCAGCAGCTTAGGGATCAGCACAGATACGCAGTATTTT | CASSLGISTDTQYF
few | . | TRBJ1-1 | TRBV27 | TGTGCCAGCGCCCACCAGGGCATGAACACTGAAGCTTTCTTT | CASAHQGMNTEAFF
many | TRBD2 | TRBJ2-4 | TRBV2 | TGTGCCAGCAGAAAAGGGTCCCGCGGGGGAAACATTCAGTACTTC | CASRKGSRGGNIQYF
many | TRBD2 | TRBJ2-7 | TRBV28 | TGTGCCAGCAGTTTATATTTCGGGACTACTTTCGAGCAGTACTTC | CASSLYFGTTFEQYF